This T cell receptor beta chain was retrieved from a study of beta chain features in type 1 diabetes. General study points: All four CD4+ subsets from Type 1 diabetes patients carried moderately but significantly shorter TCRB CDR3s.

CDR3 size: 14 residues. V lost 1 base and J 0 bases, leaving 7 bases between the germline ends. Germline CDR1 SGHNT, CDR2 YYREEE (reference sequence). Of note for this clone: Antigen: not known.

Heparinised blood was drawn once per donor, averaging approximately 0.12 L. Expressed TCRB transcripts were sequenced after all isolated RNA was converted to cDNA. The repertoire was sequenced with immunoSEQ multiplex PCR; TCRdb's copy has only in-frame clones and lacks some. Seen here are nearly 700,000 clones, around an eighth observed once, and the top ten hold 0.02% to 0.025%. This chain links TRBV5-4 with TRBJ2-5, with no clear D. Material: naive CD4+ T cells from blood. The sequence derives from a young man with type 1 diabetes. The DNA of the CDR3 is TGTGCCAGCAGCTTGCTCCAGAACCAAGAGACCCAGTACTTC. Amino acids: CASSLLQNQETQYF.